This T cell receptor (beta chain) was found in a study of tissue T cells after allogeneic stem cell transplantation. Only in-frame clones appear in the TCRdb table, and some are missing; sequencing was by immunoSEQ multiplex PCR. The sample shows approximately 560 clones, 65% to 75% of them seen only once. Germline trimming cut 6 bases from V and 3 bases from J; bases unmatched to any gene: 3. CDR1 and CDR2 from the germline V gene are NSHNY and SYGAGN. The CDR3 extends over 13 amino acids. A note on this clone: Genes and germline come from the mouse. Read data end 1 residue before the CDR3 end; the end is taken from the germline J gene.

The clonotype was recovered from a female BALB/c mouse in good health. Strain haplotype at MHC: H2-d. Sequenced sample: liver tissue. The genes are TRBV13-1 and TRBJ2-3; 8 bases are shared with TRBD1. The DNA read from the CDR3 is TGTGCCAGCACAGGACAGGGCGCAGAAACGCTGTAT. Translating gives CASTGQGAETLY. From start to end, the CDR3 is CASTGQGAETLYF.